This passage covers 24 T cell receptor beta chains from one sample sequenced in a study of tumor-infiltrating lymphocytes in primary liver carcinoma. From approximately 500 ng total RNA, TCR beta cDNA was generated with a primer in the constant region. Employing slightly modified ARM-PCR, three nested multiplex PCR rounds were run, and these gave rise to the TCR beta libraries. A C-beta reverse primer was combined with TRBV1-TRBV30 forward primers in the first two PCR rounds, and each round had around 11 cycles. TCRdb fed the multiplex PCR reads into MiXCR, producing one record per CDR3 protein. The sample includes some 110,000 distinct CDR3 sequences, approximately 80% of them seen just once. Taking about 19-32 mg of unsorted bulk tissue, the authors co-extracted RNA and DNA. Sequencing was performed on liver tumor tissue from sampling region 3. Indicated subset: tumor region T3, left-lateral pole. Receptor source: a man between 35 and 55 years old with primary liver carcinoma and hepatitis B virus infection.

This clonotype was found a few times. One junction end disagrees with the germline gene, perhaps due to a read error. V and J are TRBV5-6 and TRBJ2-7; 9 bases are a match to TRBD1. The V gene's germline CDR1 is SGHDT and CDR2 YYEEEE. The CDR3 runs to 15 residues. This CDR3 reads CAGSGTGGARYEQYF. CDR3 DNA: TGTGCCGGCAGCGGCACAGGGGGCGCCCGCTACGAGCAGTACTTC. Using reference TRBV5-6 and TRBJ2-7 for the parts outside the CDR3, the full variable domain is DAGVTQSPTHLIKTRGQQVTLRCSPKSGHDTVSWYQQALGQGPQFIFQYYEEEERQRGNFPDRFSGHQFPNYSSELNVNALLLGDSALYLCAGSGTGGARYEQYFGPGTRLTVT.

Sample share makes this clonotype medium-sized. The V and J genes are TRBV29-1 and TRBJ2-3; 7 bases are a match to TRBD1. Germline V gene data show CDR1 as SQVTM and CDR2 as ANQGSEA. The CDR3 is 11 residues long. V shed 4 bases, J shed 6 bases, and the junction held 1 base outside the gene matches. The CDR3 DNA reads as TGCAGCGTTGCGGGACAGGATACGCAGTATTTT. The encoded protein is CSVAGQDTQYF.

With respect to this clonotype: A junction end diverges from the germline sequence, so it may reflect a read error. The chain employs TRBV7-3 and TRBJ2-2; D perhaps matches TRBD2 (7 bases). Germline-derived CDR1 and CDR2 are SGHTA and FQGTGA. The CDR3 length is 14 residues. CDR3 sequence (DNA): TGTGACAGCAGCTTAAGGGGGGGCACCGGGGAGCTGTTTTTT. This translates into CDSSLRGGTGELFF.

Sample share makes this clonotype medium-sized. This chain connects TRBV12-3 or TRBV12-4 to TRBJ2-7; 7 positions agree with TRBD2. The CDR3 covers 17 residues. The ends lost 2 bases at V and 0 bases at J; junction bases unmatched: 10. As DNA, the CDR3 is TGTGCCAGCAGTTTACGGCTAGCGGAGACCCACTCCTACGAGCAGTACTTC. This encodes CASSLRLAETHSYEQYF.

Of note for this clonotype: This may stem from a read error, because a much larger clone lies one nucleotide away. No conserved phenylalanine or tryptophan ends this CDR3, so it is likely a read error. The chain couples TRBV24-1 to TRBJ1-2; 7 nucleotides agree with TRBD1. Germline loops: CDR1 KGHDR, CDR2 SFDVKD. The V segment lost 2 bases and the J segment 4 bases; nucleotides outside the gene matches: 3. The CDR3 contains 14 residues. CDR3 DNA: TGTGCCACCAGTGATTCCGGGACAGTCTATGGCTACACCTCC. Its translation: CATSDSGTVYGYTS.

This clonotype has just one count. The germline gene is not matched at one end of the junction; a read error may be the cause. The chain combines TRBV5-1 with TRBJ1-2; D ambiguous. The germline V gene encodes CDR1 SGHRS and CDR2 YFSETQ. The length of the CDR3 is 13 residues. CDR3 in DNA: TGCACCAGCAGCCCTGGTGCGGTTGTTGGCTACACCTTC. Amino acids: CTSSPGAVVGYTF.

On this clonotype: At one boundary the junction diverges from the germline segment, which might be a read error. V is TRBV29-1 and J is TRBJ2-5; D unresolved. CDR1 SQVTM and CDR2 ANQGSEA come from the germline V gene. CDR3 size: 13 residues. The CDR3 region has the DNA TGCAGTGTTGAAGTCCCCCAACAAGAGGCCCAGTACTTC. It yields the protein CSVEVPQQEAQYF.

As for this clonotype: Germline is not matched at one junction end, which may reflect a read error. The chain carries TRBV12-3 or TRBV12-4 and TRBJ2-1, with D possibly being TRBD1 or TRBD2 (7 bases each). The CDR3 totals 15 residues. CDR3 sequence reads: CASILRGEGYNEEFF. In DNA form, the CDR3 reads TGTGCCAGCATCCTCAGGGGGGAGGGCTACAATGAGGAGTTCTTC.

The table lists this clonotype with a few counts. Compared with germline, one end of the junction differs, possibly owing to a read error. The rearrangement joins TRBV28 to TRBJ2-7; 7 positions match TRBD2. The CDR3 has 14 amino acids. In germline, CDR1 is MDHEN, CDR2 SYDVKM. The CDR3 region has the DNA TGTGCCGTCCTACGGGCGGGAGTGTCCTGCGAGCAGTACTTC. It yields the protein CAVLRAGVSCEQYF. Based on the CDR3 plus reference TRBV28 and TRBJ2-7, the full variable domain is DVKVTQSSRYLVKRTGEKVFLECVQDMDHENMFWYRQDPGLGLRLIYFSYDVKMKEKGDIPEGYSVSREKKERFSLILESASTNQTSMYLCAVLRAGVSCEQYFGPGTRLTVT.

This clonotype showed up many times. V gene TRBV5-4 combines with J gene TRBJ2-7; TRBD2 matches at 9 bases. The CDR3 loop spans 15 amino acids. The J segment lost 1 base and the V segment lost 3 bases, leaving 5 bases of the junction unmatched. Germline CDR1 SGHNT, CDR2 YYREEE (reference sequence). The CDR3 DNA reads as TGTGCCAGCAGCTCGACTAGCGGATTTTCCTACGAGCAGTACTTC. Protein: CASSSTSGFSYEQYF.

A word on this clonotype: At one boundary the junction diverges from the germline segment, which might be a read error. The genes are TRBV14 and TRBJ1-6; D gene ambiguous. Germline assignment: CDR1 SGHDN and CDR2 FVKESK. The length of the CDR3 is 14 residues. CDR3 in DNA: TGTCCCAGCAGCCACTCAGGAGAAGATTCACCCCTCCACTTT. Amino acids: CPSSHSGEDSPLHF.

This clonotype showed up just once. One junction end disagrees with the germline gene, perhaps due to a read error. The chain joins TRBV6-5 to TRBJ2-3; TRBD2 agrees at 7 bases. CDR3 length equals 15 residues. The germline V gene encodes CDR1 MNHEY and CDR2 SVGAGI. The CDR3 bases are TGTGCCAGCAGTCTCTCGAGGGGAGGGTCGGATACGGAGTATTTT. Amino acid sequence: CASSLSRGGSDTEYF.

Points on this clonotype: The junction shows a germline mismatch at one end, possibly a read error. The chain couples TRBV29-1 to TRBJ1-1; D gene ambiguous. Germline CDR1 is SQVTM and CDR2 is ANQGSEA. The CDR3 consists of 14 residues. This CDR3 reads CSVRPSGRNIEAFF. The CDR3 coding sequence is TGCAGCGTCCGTCCGTCCGGGAGAAACATTGAAGCTTTCTTT.

Of note for this clonotype: At one of its ends the junction is not consistent with the germline gene, which may arise from a read error. This chain joins TRBV11-3 and TRBJ2-1, with D perhaps TRBD2 (6 bases). CDR3 length equals 16 residues. Germline values: CDR1 SGHNT, CDR2 YENEEA. CDR3 loop: CTSSLYIGSGHNEQFF. The CDR3 DNA is TGTACCAGCAGCCTCTATATTGGGAGCGGGCACAATGAGCAGTTCTTC.

Remarks on this clonotype: At one end the junction does not follow the germline gene, possibly because of a read error. The rearrangement joins TRBV28 to TRBJ1-2, with D possibly being TRBD1 (5 bases). The CDR3 has 14 amino acids. Germline V gene sequence: CDR1 MDHEN, CDR2 SYDVKM. CDR3 nucleotides: TGTGTCAGCAGTGTGACAAGGGGCCTAATTGGCTACACCTTC. Translation gives CVSSVTRGLIGYTF.

Note on this clonotype: Because the CDR3 is missing its conserved closing phenylalanine or tryptophan, this is likely a read error. The chain uses TRBV28 and TRBJ2-7, with TRBD2 identical over 8 bases. V dropped 9 bases and J dropped 1; count of bases not matched to a gene: 2. The CDR3 sequence is 12 residues long. Germline CDR1 is MDHEN and CDR2 is SYDVKM. As DNA, the CDR3 is TGTGCCAGTGGGACTAGTTCCTACGAGCAGTACTCC. Translation gives CASGTSSYEQYS.

This clonotype is termed medium-sized. The J gene is TRBJ2-1, the V gene TRBV12-5; D possibly corresponds to TRBD1 (6 bases). V lost 5 bases and J lost 9, with 11 bases in between. Germline V gene data show CDR1 as LGHNT and CDR2 as FRNRAP. The CDR3 is made up of 12 amino acids. The CDR3 sequence: CASGLQGGEQFF. Written as DNA, the CDR3 is TGTGCTAGTGGTCTCCAAGGGGGTGAGCAGTTCTTC.

In its sample, this clonotype was seen a few times. A much larger clonotype is one base distant, so this may be a read error. The chain employs TRBV19 and TRBJ1-5; possibly TRBD1 for D (5 bases). CDR3 size: 15 residues. Trimming pared 2 bases from V and 3 bases from J, leaving 11 bases between. Per the germline V gene, CDR1 is LNHDA and CDR2 is SQIVND (reference sequence). In nucleotides, the CDR3 is TGTGCCAGTAGTATAACAGGAAGTTTCAATCAGCCCCAGCATTTT. Protein sequence: CASSITGSFNQPQHF.

In the case of this clonotype: The final CDR3 position lacks the conserved phenylalanine or tryptophan, pointing to a likely read error. The chain links TRBV29-1 to TRBJ2-7, with 7 bases fitting TRBD1. J lost 6 bases, V lost 7 bases, and 6 bases had no gene match. Germline assignment: CDR1 SQVTM and CDR2 ANQGSEA. The length of the CDR3 is 11 residues. The CDR3 loop reads CSAGQDAEQYS. Written as DNA, the CDR3 is TGCAGCGCCGGACAGGACGCCGAGCAGTACTCC.

Of note for this clonotype: The junction differs from germline at one of its ends, possibly a read error. The rearrangement joins TRBV12-3 or TRBV12-4 to TRBJ1-3; TRBD1 matches at 7 bases. The CDR3 covers 17 residues. In DNA form, the CDR3 reads TGTGCCAGCAGTTTAAAGGGACAGCAATTTTGTGGAAACACCTTATATTTT. Its translation: CASSLKGQQFCGNTLYF.

For this clonotype: A junction boundary mismatches the germline segment, possibly from a read error. The rearrangement joins TRBV14 to TRBJ2-1; TRBD2 agrees at 8 bases. The CDR3 has 16 residues. The germline gives CDR1 SGHDN, CDR2 FVKESK. As DNA, the CDR3 is TGTGTCAGCAGTGCCGTAGCGGGATGGGCAAGCAATGAGCAATTCTTC. This translates into CVSSAVAGWASNEQFF. The entire variable domain, with the rest obtained from reference TRBV14 and TRBJ2-1, is as follows: EAGVTQFPSHSVIEKGQTVTLRCDPISGHDNLYWYRRVMGKEIKFLLHFVKESKQDESGMPNNRFLAERTGGTYSTLKVQPAELEDSGVYFCVSSAVAGWASNEQFFGPGTRLTVL.

Points on this clonotype: At one boundary the junction diverges from the germline segment, which might be a read error. This chain joins TRBV4-2 and TRBJ2-5; 12 nucleotides match TRBD2. Looked up from germline, CDR1 is LGHNA and CDR2 is YNFKEQ. CDR3 length: 18 amino acids. DNA for the CDR3: TGTGCCAGTAGCCGAGATCTAGCGGGAGGGCGAATTATAGAGACCCAGTACTTC. The encoded protein is CASSRDLAGGRIIETQYF.

A word on this clonotype: One junction end does not reproduce the germline sequence, and a read error may be involved. V gene TRBV7-9 combines with J gene TRBJ1-3; no clear D. This CDR3 has 13 residues. CDR1 and CDR2 (germline): SEHNR, FQNEAQ (reference sequence). The CDR3, as DNA: TGTGCCAGCAGCTTAGGGGTCGGTGACAACATATACTTT. It specifies CASSLGVGDNIYF.

Comment on this clonotype: Its ends do not fully match the called genes, so a read error is possible. V gene TRBV11-3 combines with J gene TRBJ1-1; possibly TRBD1 for D (6 bases). CDR3 length: 13 amino acids. The germline CDR1 and CDR2 sequences are SGHNT and YENEEA. The chain's CDR3 is CASSFEVDSEALF. The CDR3, as DNA: TGTGCCAGCAGCTTTGAAGTGGACAGTGAAGCTCTCTTT.